What follows are 7 T cell receptor beta chains derived from one specimen sequenced in a study of identical twins. TCRdb called the 5' RACE reads again in MiXCR, with one record for every CDR3 protein. The table includes 400,000 to 550,000 distinct CDR3 sequences, roughly an eighth detected once. These data were also reused for a study on yellow fever vaccine responses in identical twins.

Sequencing was done on a sample of CD4+ T cells sorted from blood. Receptor source: a woman under 30 in good health.

The chain has TRBV6-1 and TRBJ2-2; 9 nucleotides align to TRBD1. V was clipped by 4 bases and J by 5 bases; unmatched bases: 5. The length of the CDR3 is 15 residues. The germline V gene has CDR1 MNHNS and CDR2 SASEGT. The CDR3 is CASSGGQGTTGELFF. CDR3 in DNA: TGTGCCAGCAGTGGGGGACAGGGTACGACCGGGGAGCTGTTTTTT.

The V and J genes are TRBV11-1 and TRBJ1-1; D unresolved. The CDR3 totals 13 residues. The V end was cut by 5 bases, the J end by 2 bases, with 9 bases between. Germline V CDR1 and CDR2: SGHAT, FQDESV (reference sequence). The CDR3 reads CASSRQTNTEAFF. CDR3 in DNA: TGTGCCAGCAGCCGCCAAACTAACACTGAAGCTTTCTTT.

This clonotype appeared a few times. The chain is built from TRBV12-3 or TRBV12-4 and TRBJ2-7, with 14 positions matching TRBD2. The ends lost 5 bases at V and 2 bases at J; junction bases unmatched: 5. The CDR3 is 16 residues long. The CDR3 DNA sequence: TGTGCCAGCAGTCCCCAGACTAGCGGGAGGGCCTACGAGCAGTACTTC. This codes for CASSPQTSGRAYEQYF.

This clonotype was detected a few times. V gene TRBV6-5 combines with J gene TRBJ1-1; no clear D gene. From germline, CDR1 is MNHEY and CDR2 SVGAGI. The CDR3 contains 15 residues. V lost 4 bases and J lost 1, with 13 bases in between. DNA of the CDR3: TGTGCCAGCAGTTCCATTTTTATCGGGAACACTGAAGCTTTCTTT. Residues: CASSSIFIGNTEAFF.

The chain has TRBV5-1 and TRBJ2-7, with 10 bases matching TRBD1. The CDR3 is made up of 15 amino acids. J lost 5 bases, V lost 0 bases, and 5 bases had no gene match. The germline CDR1 and CDR2 sequences are SGHRS and YFSETQ. The CDR3 coding sequence is TGCGCCAGCAGCTTGGGCGGGACAGGGGTTGACGAGCAGTACTTC. Translated: CASSLGGTGVDEQYF.

The chain is built from TRBV5-6 and TRBJ2-7; TRBD1 matches 10 bases. There are 16 residues in the CDR3. Germline CDR1 reads SGHDT; CDR2 reads YYEEEE. With 4 bases clipped from V and 6 bases from J, the junction kept 13 bases outside the gene matches. The CDR3 loop reads CASSSGVRDRGTEQYF. In DNA form, the CDR3 reads TGTGCCAGCAGCAGTGGAGTTCGGGACAGGGGAACCGAGCAGTACTTC.

This clonotype was detected ten times or more. V gene TRBV4-3 combines with J gene TRBJ2-7; D not certain. The CDR3 runs to 14 residues. CDR1 and CDR2 (germline): LGHNA, YSLEER. Trimming left V 1 base short and J 2 bases short, with 9 bases between. The CDR3: CASSQAAYTYEQYF. CDR3 sequence (DNA): TGCGCCAGCAGCCAAGCTGCCTACACCTACGAGCAGTACTTC.